This is a list of T cell receptor beta chains from one sample in a study of T-cell reconstitution after alpha-beta-depleted transplantation in children. TCRdb reanalysed the PCR reads using MiXCR and keeps one entry per CDR3 protein. The repertoire holds under 750,000 distinct CDR3 sequences, with approximately 22% as singletons. Sequencing used PBMCs, mostly from graft donor cells, obtained 360 days after TCRalphabeta/CD19-depleted stem cell transplant. These receptors were collected from a boy under three years old who had a stem cell transplant for acute myeloid leukemia, so the T cells may come from the graft donor. Each CDR3 is given with its conserved first and last residue. Each record gives: CDR3 protein, CDR3 DNA, clone size, J gene, D gene, V gene. The D gene is left open where the match is weak. Not every row has a clone size; where given, it reads once, few, many or a size class.

CASRLTGAGANVLTF	TGTGCCAGCAGGCTTACAGGGGCTGGGGCCAACGTCCTGACTTTC	few	TRBJ2-6	TRBD1	TRBV5-6
CASSFRRLAKNIQYF	TGTGCCAGCAGCTTTAGGCGGCTAGCCAAAAACATTCAGTACTTC	many	TRBJ2-4	-	TRBV5-6
CSVASRGTGELFF	TGCAGCGTTGCTTCGCGGGGCACCGGGGAGCTGTTTTTT	few	TRBJ2-2	-	TRBV29-1
CARTSGGPKETQYF	TGTGCCAGGACTAGCGGGGGCCCGAAAGAGACCCAGTACTTC	-	TRBJ2-5	TRBD2	TRBV2
CASSLLGQGAYEQYF	TGTGCCAGCAGCTTATTGGGACAGGGGGCCTACGAGCAGTACTTC	-	TRBJ2-7	TRBD1	TRBV13
CASSVRDRVGTGELFF	TGTGCCAGCAGTGTCCGGGACAGGGTGGGGACCGGGGAGCTGTTTTTT	few	TRBJ2-2	TRBD1	TRBV12-3/TRBV12-4
CSARAQTGGSYEQYF	TGCAGTGCTAGAGCTCAGACAGGCGGCTCCTACGAGCAGTACTTC	-	TRBJ2-7	-	TRBV20-1
CSATGPSETQYF	TGCAGTGCTACTGGACCGTCAGAGACCCAGTACTTC	many	TRBJ2-5	-	TRBV20-1
CASSYGGLQGSNTEAFF	TGTGCCAGCAGTTACGGGGGGCTTCAGGGGTCGAACACTGAAGCTTTCTTT	-	TRBJ1-1	-	TRBV6-5
CASSLGPYTDTQYF	TGTGCCAGCAGTTTGGGACCTTACACAGATACGCAGTATTTT	many	TRBJ2-3	-	TRBV12-3/TRBV12-4
CASSSGQALNTGELFF	TGTGCCAGCAGTTCGGGACAGGCCCTGAACACCGGGGAGCTGTTTTTT	-	TRBJ2-2	TRBD1	TRBV7-2
CASSIPGVIGTQYF	TGTGCCAGCAGTATTCCAGGGGTTATCGGGACCCAGTACTTC	-	TRBJ2-5	-	TRBV28
CSARDLRGRGTEAFF	TGCAGTGCTAGAGATCTTAGGGGGAGGGGCACTGAAGCTTTCTTT	-	TRBJ1-1	-	TRBV20-1
CASSPQDGFLYGYTF	TGTGCCAGCTCACCACAGGACGGTTTTCTCTATGGCTACACCTTC	-	TRBJ1-2	-	TRBV18
CASSAYSGGAGELFF	TGTGCCAGCAGTGCATACAGCGGGGGGGCAGGGGAGCTGTTTTTT	-	TRBJ2-2	TRBD2	TRBV6-1
CASSQEAAGGPYNEQFF	TGCGCCAGCAGCCAAGAGGCGGCGGGGGGACCCTACAATGAGCAGTTCTTC	-	TRBJ2-1	TRBD2	TRBV4-1
CSAREEWSGGDEQYF	TGCAGTGCTAGAGAAGAGTGGAGCGGGGGAGACGAGCAGTACTTC	-	TRBJ2-7	TRBD2	TRBV20-1
CASSPGLAGSHSGIAQYF	TGCGCCAGCAGCCCAGGACTAGCGGGGTCTCACTCAGGGATAGCCCAGTACTTC	-	TRBJ2-5	TRBD2	TRBV5-1
CASSQDPGFETQYF	TGCGCCAGCAGCCAAGATCCAGGGTTTGAGACCCAGTACTTC	-	TRBJ2-5	-	TRBV4-3
CASSLLHGGQETQYF	TGTGCCAGCAGTTTACTTCATGGGGGGCAAGAGACCCAGTACTTC	-	TRBJ2-5	-	TRBV27
CASSPERGGYQPQHF	TGTGCCAGCTCACCAGAACGGGGAGGGTATCAGCCCCAGCATTTT	once	TRBJ1-5	-	TRBV18
CASSQGLGAGIPEAFF	TGTGCCAGCAGCCAAGGCCTCGGTGCAGGGATACCTGAAGCTTTCTTT	few	TRBJ1-1	-	TRBV3-1
CASSYWLGGEDNEQFF	TGTGCCAGCAGTTACTGGTTGGGGGGGGAAGACAATGAGCAGTTCTTC	many	TRBJ2-1	TRBD2	TRBV6-2/TRBV6-3
CASSLGFDGGDTEAFF	TGCGCCAGCAGCTTGGGATTCGATGGAGGGGACACTGAAGCTTTCTTT	-	TRBJ1-1	-	TRBV5-1
CASSLGLTENEQFF	TGTGCCAGCAGCTTAGGTTTAACGGAAAATGAGCAGTTCTTC	many	TRBJ2-1	-	TRBV7-9
CSARDISRTPNQPQHF	TGCAGTGCTAGAGATATAAGCCGTACCCCCAATCAGCCCCAGCATTTT	many	TRBJ1-5	-	TRBV20-1
CASSHRTSGGDTQYF	TGCGCCAGCAGCCACCGGACTAGCGGGGGTGATACGCAGTATTTT	-	TRBJ2-3	TRBD2	TRBV4-3
CASSQEPSGGHNEQFF	TGTGCCAGCAGCCAAGAACCCAGCGGGGGGCACAATGAGCAGTTCTTC	many	TRBJ2-1	TRBD2	TRBV3-1
CASINPGPTRNTQYF	TGCGCCAGCATCAATCCAGGTCCCACTCGAAATACGCAGTATTTT	-	TRBJ2-3	-	TRBV10-2
CASSRGPADTQYF	TGCGCCAGCAGCAGGGGACCGGCAGATACGCAGTATTTT	few	TRBJ2-3	-	TRBV5-1
CSAAGRGTGELFF	TGCAGTGCCGCCGGGAGGGGCACCGGGGAGCTGTTTTTT	-	TRBJ2-2	TRBD2	TRBV20-1
CSAFTGVYGYTF	TGCAGTGCTTTTACGGGGGTTTATGGCTACACCTTC	few	TRBJ1-2	-	TRBV20-1
CASRGTENTGELFF	TGTGCCAGCAGAGGGACAGAAAACACCGGGGAGCTGTTTTTT	few	TRBJ2-2	TRBD1	TRBV6-1
CASSQGQGSYNEQFF	TGTGCCAGCAGCCAAGGTCAGGGGTCCTACAATGAGCAGTTCTTC	many	TRBJ2-1	-	TRBV14
CSASRGEGETQYF	TGCAGTGCTAGCAGGGGCGAAGGAGAGACCCAGTACTTC	few	TRBJ2-5	-	TRBV20-1
CASSFVGATRETQYF	TGTGCCAGCAGTTTCGTCGGGGCAACGAGAGAGACCCAGTACTTC	-	TRBJ2-5	-	TRBV12-3/TRBV12-4
CASSRTGTGHYEQYF	TGTGCCAGCAGTCGAACCGGGACAGGACACTACGAGCAGTACTTC	few	TRBJ2-7	TRBD1	TRBV12-3/TRBV12-4
CATSRDIQGQPQHF	TGTGCCACCAGCAGAGACATCCAAGGCCAGCCCCAGCATTTT	few	TRBJ1-5	-	TRBV15
CSVRTSGPGGGYTF	TGCAGCGTCAGAACCAGTGGGCCTGGGGGTGGCTACACCTTC	few	TRBJ1-2	-	TRBV29-1
CSVDPTGDYGYTF	TGCAGCGTTGACCCGACAGGGGACTATGGCTACACCTTC	few	TRBJ1-2	TRBD1	TRBV29-1
CASSLTQGYPSTDTQYF	TGTGCCAGCAGCCTAACGCAGGGGTACCCTAGCACAGATACGCAGTATTTT	-	TRBJ2-3	-	TRBV7-2
CASSFEGDGTEAFF	TGTGCCAGCAGTTTTGAGGGGGATGGCACTGAAGCTTTCTTT	-	TRBJ1-1	-	TRBV6-5